This TCR beta chain originates from a study of T cell responses to AZD1222 COVID-19 vaccine. Whole-study results and caveats: White British people made up most donors, females outnumbered males, and clonal diversity was possibly underestimated.

As regards this clone: Its cognate antigen is unknown.

TCRdb keeps only in-frame clones here, not all; method: immunoSEQ multiplex PCR. This sample has about 100,000 clones, with around 90% found just once. This CDR3 has 18 residues. Germline loops: CDR1 SGDLS, CDR2 YYNGEE. Losses at the gene ends were 3 bases for V and 5 bases for J; bases not matched to a gene: 7. Sample: peripheral blood, taken on day 0 of AZD1222 vaccination. The TCR comes from an adult in good health. The J gene is TRBJ2-2, the V gene TRBV9; 16 bases are shared with TRBD2. The CDR3 spells CASSGGTSGRALTGELFF. CDR3 nucleotide sequence: TGTGCCAGCAGCGGAGGGACTAGCGGGAGGGCACTGACCGGGGAGCTGTTTTTT. Complete variable domain (other parts from reference TRBV9 and TRBJ2-2): DSGVTQTPKHLITATGQRVTLRCSPRSGDLSVYWYQQSLDQGLQFLIQYYNGEERAKGNILERFSAQQFPDLHSELNLSSLELGDSALYFCASSGGTSGRALTGELFFGEGSRLTVL.